The 32 T cell receptor beta chains in this list originate from one sample, sequenced in a study of cytomegalovirus exposure and HLA in healthy donors. Use of 60 Vbeta and 13 Jbeta primers characterized the PCR. Sequencing used immunoSEQ multiplex PCR; TCRdb keeps in-frame clones, though not all of them. Of some 110,000 clones listed, approximately 76% are singletons. The material sequenced was PBMCs. These receptors all stem from a man aged 50-59 years in good health and CMV-seropositive.

The table lists this clone with a few counts. This chain joins TRBV7-2 and TRBJ1-4; D call uncertain. Germline CDR1 reads SGHTA; CDR2 reads FQGNSA. Trimming cost V 1 base and J 0 bases, with 9 bases left between them. This CDR3 has 16 amino acids. The CDR3 region has the DNA TGTGCCAGCAGCTTAGGACAAGTTGCAACTAATGAAAAACTGTTTTTT. It specifies CASSLGQVATNEKLFF.

The chain combines TRBV10-3 with TRBJ1-3, with D uncertain. From germline, CDR1 is ENHRY and CDR2 SYGVKD. This CDR3 has 10 amino acids. The V gene lost 4 bases and the J gene lost 10 bases, with 5 bases spanning the gap. The CDR3 loop reads CAISGKTIYF. The CDR3 DNA is TGTGCCATCAGTGGTAAAACCATATATTTT.

CDR3 sequence (DNA): TGTGCCAGCAGCCCTACAGGGGGCGCGAACACCGGGGAGCTGTTTTTT. Protein product: CASSPTGGANTGELFF. The V gene is TRBV5-6, the J gene TRBJ2-2, with 9 bases identical to TRBD1. Trimming took 4 bases from V and 0 from J; bases not matched to a gene: 4. From germline, CDR1 is SGHDT and CDR2 YYEEEE. The CDR3 has 16 residues.

This rearrangement joins TRBV13 to TRBJ2-2; perhaps TRBD1 as D (5 bases). Germline values: CDR1 PRHDT, CDR2 FYEKMQ (reference sequence). Trimming pared 4 bases from V and 2 bases from J, leaving 8 bases between. This CDR3 contains 14 residues. CDR3 in DNA: TGTGCCAGCAGCTCAGACAGAAACACCGGGGAGCTGTTTTTT. Its translation: CASSSDRNTGELFF.

This chain uses TRBV5-1 with TRBJ2-1, with 8 bases that match TRBD1. The CDR3 has 16 residues. V was pared by 2 bases and J by 8 bases, with 12 bases of the junction left unmatched. Germline assignment: CDR1 SGHRS and CDR2 YFSETQ. CDR3 coding DNA: TGCGCCAGCAGCTTTTCGGACAGGGACCCAAGGTATGAGCAGTTCTTC. This sequence encodes CASSFSDRDPRYEQFF.

The V and J genes are TRBV11-3 and TRBJ2-1; 10 bases agree with TRBD2. Unmatched junction bases numbered 10, after V lost 2 bases and J lost 0 bases. Germline CDR1 SGHNT, CDR2 YENEEA. The CDR3 consists of 19 residues. The CDR3 sequence is CASSLKGQRGGSSYNEQFF. CDR3 in DNA: TGTGCCAGCAGCTTAAAAGGGCAGCGGGGGGGAAGCTCCTACAATGAGCAGTTCTTC.

The V call is TRBV6-1, the J call TRBJ2-7; 7 bases match TRBD2. This CDR3 has 15 amino acids. With V trimmed by 8 bases and J by 0 bases, 10 bases remained unmatched. Germline V CDR1 and CDR2: MNHNS, SASEGT. The CDR3 spells CASQSEAGVSYEQYF. The CDR3 nucleotides read TGTGCCAGCCAATCCGAGGCGGGGGTCTCCTACGAGCAGTACTTC.

The chain uses TRBV25-1 and TRBJ2-5; D is possibly TRBD2 (7 bases). Between the trimmed V and J ends, which lost 1 base and 4 bases, there was a span of 13 bases. The CDR3 has 15 residues. In germline, CDR1 is MGHDK, CDR2 SYGVNS. The CDR3 nucleotides are TGTGCCAGCAGTGAATTAGGGGGGGGCGGAGAGACCCAGTACTTC. Translated: CASSELGGGGETQYF.

The chain is built from TRBV25-1 and TRBJ1-5, with no clear D. Between the trimmed V and J ends, which lost 3 bases and 4 bases, there was a span of 4 bases. The CDR3 length is 12 residues. The V gene's germline CDR1 is MGHDK and CDR2 SYGVNS. CDR3 nucleotides: TGTGCCAGCAGTGATCGGAATCAGCCCCAGCATTTT. Translated: CASSDRNQPQHF.

V is TRBV29-1 and J is TRBJ2-2; 9 bases are a match to TRBD1. CDR1 and CDR2 (germline): SQVTM, ANQGSEA. CDR3 length equals 16 residues. V lost 6 bases and J lost 3; bases outside the gene matches: 11. The chain's CDR3 is CSVLRGQGPDTGELFF. CDR3 DNA: TGCAGCGTCCTAAGGGGACAGGGTCCCGACACCGGGGAGCTGTTTTTT.

This clone was counted only a few times. The chain is built from TRBV10-2 and TRBJ2-1; 7 bases agree with TRBD2. The CDR3 totals 15 residues. Germline V gives CDR1 WSHSY, CDR2 SAAADI. After removal of 4 bases from V and 0 bases from J, the junction contained 3 bases not matched to a gene. Here the CDR3 reads CASSVAGSSYNEQFF. Written as DNA, the CDR3 is TGCGCCAGCAGTGTAGCGGGTAGCTCCTACAATGAGCAGTTCTTC.

The genes are TRBV7-6 and TRBJ1-4; D is unresolved. V lost 6 bases to trimming and J lost 2 bases, with 16 bases between them. The CDR3 consists of 16 residues. Germline values: CDR1 SGHVS, CDR2 FNYEAQ. Written as DNA, the CDR3 is TGTGCCAGCAGTCCCAATCCGCCGCGGACTAATGAAAAACTGTTTTTT. As protein: CASSPNPPRTNEKLFF.

This chain connects TRBV5-1 to TRBJ2-2, with D unresolved. The CDR3 length is 15 residues. CDR1 and CDR2 from the germline V gene are SGHRS and YFSETQ. V was shortened by 0 bases and J by 0 bases, with 6 bases between the two germline ends. CDR3 region: CASSLAQSNTGELFF. The CDR3 region has the DNA TGCGCCAGCAGCTTGGCACAGTCGAACACCGGGGAGCTGTTTTTT.

V usage is TRBV10-3 and J usage is TRBJ2-6, with D unresolved. Trimming stripped 3 bases from V and 3 bases from J, with 6 bases between. Germline-derived CDR1 and CDR2 are ENHRY and SYGVKD. This CDR3 has 14 residues. In nucleotides, the CDR3 is TGTGCCATCAGTGATCCGAGTGGGGCCAACGTCCTGACTTTC. This codes for CAISDPSGANVLTF.

The chain uses TRBV7-8 and TRBJ2-7, with a weak D call TRBD2 (6 bases). CDR1 is SGHVS, CDR2 FQNEAQ, per germline. V was clipped by 3 bases and J by 7 bases, with 16 bases between them. The CDR3 runs 14 residues. CDR3 sequence: CASSFRVSGGEQYF. CDR3 DNA sequence: TGTGCCAGCAGCTTCCGAGTTAGCGGTGGGGAGCAGTACTTC.

The rearrangement joins TRBV27 to TRBJ2-7; D may be TRBD2 (6 bases). The germline V and J ends were trimmed by 6 bases and 2 bases, with 20 bases remaining between them. The CDR3 has 16 amino acids. Germline CDR1 is MNHEY and CDR2 is SMNVEV (reference sequence). The CDR3: CASSLAPSRDPYEQYF. CDR3 DNA sequence: TGTGCCAGCAGCCTAGCGCCATCGAGGGACCCCTACGAGCAGTACTTC.

The sample holds a few counts of this clone. This chain uses TRBV9 with TRBJ2-5; possible D gene TRBD2, 7 bases. CDR1 is SGDLS, CDR2 YYNGEE, per germline. This CDR3 is 16 amino acids long. V gave up 4 bases and J gave up 2 bases, with 18 bases separating them. CDR3 DNA sequence: TGTGCCAGCAGCCGAGGTGGGGGGGGCCTTCAAGAGACCCAGTACTTC. Its translation is CASSRGGGGLQETQYF.

The chain has TRBV15 and TRBJ2-2, with TRBD1 matching 10 bases. J lost 7 bases, V lost 3 bases, and 5 bases had no gene match. The CDR3 is made up of 15 amino acids. Germline V CDR1 and CDR2: LNHNV, YYDKDF (reference sequence). The CDR3 reads CATSRVGTGDGELFF. CDR3 nucleotides: TGTGCCACCAGCAGGGTTGGGACAGGGGACGGGGAGCTGTTTTTT.

The V gene is TRBV5-1, the J gene TRBJ2-2; TRBD2 is a possible D gene (6 bases). CDR3 size: 16 residues. From germline, CDR1 is SGHRS and CDR2 YFSETQ. V lost 3 bases and J lost 6, with 18 bases in between. The CDR3 region is CASSSSSAPMAGELFF. CDR3 sequence (DNA): TGCGCCAGCAGCTCCTCTAGCGCCCCGATGGCCGGGGAGCTGTTTTTT.

This clone has only a few counts. Mismatch with germline at one junction end may stem from a read error. This rearrangement joins TRBV29-1 to TRBJ2-5, with D possibly matching TRBD2 (7 bases). In germline, CDR1 is SQVTM, CDR2 ANQGSEA. This CDR3 contains 9 residues. The CDR3 reads CSVGGDKHF. For the CDR3, the DNA is TGCAGCGTGGGGGGGGACAAGCACTTC.

On this clone itself: The junction departs from germline at one end; a sequencing error may be responsible. V is TRBV14 and J is TRBJ2-1, with D possibly matching TRBD1 (6 bases). CDR3 length: 15 amino acids. Germline V gives CDR1 SGHDN, CDR2 FVKESK. CDR3 sequence (DNA): TGTGCCAGCAGCCAAGCCTTCCAGGGGTACAGTGAGCAGTTCTTC. Protein product: CASSQAFQGYSEQFF. Full variable domain (missing parts from reference TRBV14 and TRBJ2-1): EAGVTQFPSHSVIEKGQTVTLRCDPISGHDNLYWYRRVMGKEIKFLLHFVKESKQDESGMPNNRFLAERTGGTYSTLKVQPAELEDSGVYFCASSQAFQGYSEQFFGPGTRLTVL.

The chain carries TRBV19 and TRBJ1-4; TRBD1 aligns across 8 bases. V shed 6 bases, J shed 8 bases, and the junction held 11 bases outside the gene matches. This CDR3 spans 15 amino acids. Germline V CDR1 and CDR2: LNHDA, SQIVND (reference sequence). The CDR3 sequence: CASRRLGTGDEKLFF. CDR3 nucleotides: TGTGCCAGTAGACGCCTTGGGACAGGAGACGAAAAACTGTTTTTT.

This clone was counted only a few times. The chain employs TRBV19 and TRBJ2-7; 9 bases map to TRBD1. The germline CDR1 and CDR2 sequences are LNHDA and SQIVND (reference sequence). J gave up 1 base and V 10 bases, and 5 bases lay outside the gene matches. The CDR3 sequence is 13 residues long. The DNA of the CDR3 is TGTGCCACTGGGGACAGGGATTCCTACGAGCAGTACTTC. Protein sequence: CATGDRDSYEQYF.

J is TRBJ2-1 and V is TRBV12-5; tentatively, D is TRBD1 (6 bases). This CDR3 comprises 13 residues. CDR1 is LGHNT and CDR2 is FRNRAP in the germline V gene. The V gene lost 1 base and the J gene lost 12 bases, with 13 bases spanning the gap. This chain's CDR3 is CASGLGSQGRQFF. The CDR3 DNA reads as TGTGCTAGTGGTTTGGGATCCCAGGGGAGGCAGTTCTTC.

The V call is TRBV7-9, the J call TRBJ1-5; 7 nucleotides match TRBD1. V trimming: 2 bases; J trimming: 3 bases; junction bases outside the gene matches: 4. In germline, CDR1 is SEHNR, CDR2 FQNEAQ (reference sequence). The CDR3 spans 15 residues. The CDR3 spells CASSLTGDTNQPQHF. For the CDR3, the DNA is TGTGCCAGCAGCTTAACAGGGGACACCAATCAGCCCCAGCATTTT.

This clone was counted once. The chain links TRBV7-9 to TRBJ2-1, with D possibly being TRBD1 (5 bases). Deletions cut 0 bases from V and 6 bases from J, with 12 bases between. CDR1 SEHNR and CDR2 FQNEAQ come from the germline V gene (reference sequence). CDR3 length: 15 amino acids. The CDR3 nucleotides read TGTGCCAGCAGCTTAGCGATAGGACAAAGCAATGAGCAGTTCTTC. Translated, it gives CASSLAIGQSNEQFF.

The chain is built from TRBV28 and TRBJ2-3; 11 nucleotides line up with TRBD2. The length of the CDR3 is 13 residues. Germline CDR1 MDHEN, CDR2 SYDVKM. V shed 9 bases and J 8 bases; nucleotides not matched to a gene: 7. The CDR3 here is CASLAGGVVTQYF. The CDR3 DNA follows: TGTGCCAGTCTAGCGGGAGGAGTTGTTACGCAGTATTTT.

J is TRBJ2-2 and V is TRBV2; 10 bases are shared with TRBD2. Germline V gene lookup returns CDR1 SNHLY and CDR2 FYNNEI. Trimming cost V 6 bases and J 6 bases; bases outside gene matches: 4. This CDR3 is built from 14 residues. CDR3 protein: CASSVLAGAGELFF. Written as DNA, the CDR3 is TGTGCCAGCAGCGTTCTAGCGGGGGCCGGGGAGCTGTTTTTT.

This CDR3 reads CASSFRSGYEQFF. The CDR3 nucleotides are TGTGCCAGCAGTTTCCGGTCGGGGTATGAGCAGTTCTTC. The J gene is TRBJ2-1, the V gene TRBV27; a possible D gene is TRBD2 (5 bases). V lost 3 bases and J lost 8, with 11 bases in between. This CDR3 is 13 amino acids long. From germline, CDR1 is MNHEY and CDR2 SMNVEV (reference sequence).

The chain combines TRBV7-2 with TRBJ2-3, with 11 bases aligning to TRBD2. With V trimmed by 5 bases and J by 2 bases, 6 bases remained unmatched. The CDR3 consists of 16 residues. Germline CDR1 is SGHTA and CDR2 is FQGNSA. The CDR3 bases are TGTGCCAGCAGCGCCCGACTAGCGGGGTACACAGATACGCAGTATTTT. Protein sequence: CASSARLAGYTDTQYF.

The chain has TRBV7-2 and TRBJ2-3, with 7 positions matching TRBD2. Germline CDR1 and CDR2: SGHTA and FQGNSA. CDR3 length: 15 residues. The trim removed 4 bases at V and 9 bases at J, leaving 13 bases unmatched. The CDR3: CASSSGLDPSRTQYF. The CDR3 DNA follows: TGTGCCAGCAGCTCAGGACTAGACCCTTCAAGGACGCAGTATTTT.

V gene TRBV4-1 combines with J gene TRBJ2-2, with TRBD1 matching over 8 bases. Trimming removed 4 bases from V and 6 bases from J; junction bases left unmatched: 4. The CDR3 runs 14 residues. Germline CDR1 MGHRA, CDR2 YSYEKL. The CDR3 DNA sequence: TGCGCCAGCAGCCCACTACAGGGGGCCGGGGAGCTGTTTTTT. Protein: CASSPLQGAGELFF.